These 32 T cell receptor beta chains came from one sample sequenced in a study of T cells in narcolepsy. Repertoires were generated with immunoSEQ multiplex PCR, while TCRdb's copy carries only in-frame clones and drops some. The profile shows tens of thousands of clones, 82% of them singletons. Sequencing used CD45RA- memory CD4+ T cells from PBMCs. These receptors were taken from a human donor with narcolepsy.

The V call is TRBV7-2, the J call TRBJ1-2; D not certain. The V and J ends lost 1 base and 3 bases respectively, with 6 bases between them. CDR3 length equals 13 residues. The germline V gene encodes CDR1 SGHTA and CDR2 FQGNSA. Here the CDR3 DNA reads TGTGCCAGCAGCTTAGGAACAGACTATGGCTACACCTTC. It codes for CASSLGTDYGYTF. Filled out from reference TRBV7-2 and TRBJ1-2, the complete variable domain reads GAGVSQSPSNKVTEKGKDVELRCDPISGHTALYWYRQSLGQGLEFLIYFQGNSAPDKSGLPSDRFSAERTGGSVSTLTIQRTQQEDSAVYLCASSLGTDYGYTFGSGTRLTVV.

This clone was recorded only once. The rearrangement links TRBV6-1 to TRBJ1-2, with D tentatively TRBD1 (5 bases). The V end lost 6 bases, the J end lost 6 bases, and 8 bases lay between the germline ends. The CDR3 totals 11 residues. The germline CDR1 and CDR2 sequences are MNHNS and SASEGT. The CDR3 reads CASRRDHGYTF. In DNA form, the CDR3 reads TGTGCCAGCAGACGGGACCATGGCTACACCTTC.

This rearrangement joins TRBV29-1 to TRBJ2-1; D possibly uses TRBD1 or TRBD2 (6 bases each). Germline CDR1 is SQVTM and CDR2 is ANQGSEA. V dropped 6 bases and J dropped 7 bases, with 22 bases sitting between them. The CDR3 extends over 15 amino acids. CDR3 coding DNA: TGCAGCGTGGGTGGCGTGGGGGGCCTGGGGAATGAGCAGTTCTTC. Encoded protein: CSVGGVGGLGNEQFF.

The chain couples TRBV7-9 to TRBJ1-1, with D unresolved. Trimming left V 5 bases short and J 4 bases short, with 29 bases between. Per the germline V gene, CDR1 is SEHNR and CDR2 is FQNEAQ (reference sequence). The CDR3 is 19 amino acids. The CDR3 DNA reads as TGTGCCAGCAGCCAAATCCCCAAGTCACATTTGTTTGAGGGCACTGAAGCTTTCTTT. Translation: CASSQIPKSHLFEGTEAFF.

V gene TRBV6-5 combines with J gene TRBJ2-2; D is possibly TRBD1 or TRBD2 (5 bases each). Germline V gene sequence: CDR1 MNHEY, CDR2 SVGAGI. Trimming removed 2 bases from V and 3 bases from J, with 10 bases in between. The CDR3 totals 15 residues. CDR3 sequence (DNA): TGTGCCAGCAGTTACGATGAGGGGTACACCGGGGAGCTGTTTTTT. The encoded protein is CASSYDEGYTGELFF.

CDR3 coding DNA: TGTGCCAGTCGGCAGGGCAATAATAATGAAAAACTGTTTTTT. It specifies CASRQGNNNEKLFF. This chain joins TRBV19 and TRBJ1-4, with D maybe TRBD1 (5 bases). CDR3 length: 14 amino acids. Germline CDR1 LNHDA, CDR2 SQIVND (reference sequence). Trimming took 8 bases from V and 4 from J, leaving 14 bases between them.

The chain joins TRBV19 to TRBJ1-5; the D gene is possibly TRBD1 (5 bases). Germline CDR1 is LNHDA and CDR2 is SQIVND (reference sequence). The CDR3 is 16 residues long. V lost 7 bases to trimming and J lost 1 base, with 17 bases between them. The CDR3, as DNA: TGTGCCAGTACCGAAATCGGGGGGTGGAGCAATCAGCCCCAGCATTTT. It translates to CASTEIGGWSNQPQHF.

V usage is TRBV5-1 and J usage is TRBJ2-3; 10 bases are shared with TRBD2. This CDR3 comprises 17 residues. With V trimmed by 2 bases and J by 4 bases, 10 bases remained unmatched. Germline V CDR1 and CDR2: SGHRS, YFSETQ. CDR3 loop: CASSLVLAGRGSDTQYF. As DNA, the CDR3 is TGCGCCAGCAGCTTAGTACTAGCGGGAAGAGGTTCAGATACGCAGTATTTT.

This clone was seen once. V is TRBV5-8 and J is TRBJ1-3; unclear D gene. CDR1 SGHTS and CDR2 YDEGEE come from the germline V gene. The V end was cut by 4 bases, the J end by 2 bases, with 13 bases between. The CDR3 spans 15 residues. The DNA of the CDR3 is TGTGCCAGCAGCCCTGTAATATCGACTGGAAACACCATATATTTT. It yields the protein CASSPVISTGNTIYF.

The J gene is TRBJ1-1, the V gene TRBV7-2; perhaps TRBD1 as D (5 bases). V was shortened by 3 bases and J by 0 bases, with 14 bases between the two germline ends. Germline CDR1 reads SGHTA; CDR2 reads FQGNSA. CDR3 size: 16 residues. CDR3 nucleotides: TGTGCCAGCAGCTTCGGTTCCGGGGCCATGAACACTGAAGCTTTCTTT. Its protein is CASSFGSGAMNTEAFF.

The chain uses TRBV6-5 and TRBJ1-4; D ambiguous. The CDR3 consists of 13 residues. Germline V gene lookup returns CDR1 MNHEY and CDR2 SVGAGI. V was clipped by 4 bases and J by 5 bases, with 8 bases between them. The CDR3 protein is CASSFGVNEKLFF. DNA for the CDR3: TGTGCCAGCAGTTTCGGAGTGAATGAAAAACTGTTTTTT.

V is TRBV5-6 and J is TRBJ2-6, with D perhaps TRBD2 (6 bases). CDR1 and CDR2 (germline): SGHDT, YYEEEE. The CDR3 is 15 amino acids. The V end was cut by 4 bases, the J end by 0 bases, with 8 bases between. As DNA, the CDR3 is TGTGCCAGCAGCCGGGGACTCTCTGGGGCCAACGTCCTGACTTTC. Translating it yields CASSRGLSGANVLTF.

This clone occurred once. The genes are TRBV7-2 and TRBJ2-2; D is unclear. CDR1 is SGHTA and CDR2 is FQGNSA in the germline V gene. The CDR3 is 14 amino acids. V was pared by 6 bases and J by 6 bases, with 14 bases between. CDR3 sequence (DNA): TGTGCCAGCAGGGTACGTCAGCGAGCCGGGGAGCTGTTTTTT. As protein: CASRVRQRAGELFF. The entire variable domain, with the rest obtained from reference TRBV7-2 and TRBJ2-2, is as follows: GAGVSQSPSNKVTEKGKDVELRCDPISGHTALYWYRQSLGQGLEFLIYFQGNSAPDKSGLPSDRFSAERTGGSVSTLTIQRTQQEDSAVYLCASRVRQRAGELFFGEGSRLTVL.

This chain connects TRBV6-5 to TRBJ2-1; 10 bases agree with TRBD2. Germline loops: CDR1 MNHEY, CDR2 SVGAGI. This CDR3 is built from 15 residues. The V gene end was trimmed by 0 bases and the J gene end by 7 bases; junction bases not matched to a gene: 3. The CDR3 DNA reads TGTGCCAGCAGTTACTCGACTAGCGGGTATAATGAGCAGTTCTTC. This codes for CASSYSTSGYNEQFF.

The V and J genes are TRBV29-1 and TRBJ1-3, with D hard to call. With 3 bases removed from V and 0 bases from J, the gap between germline ends came to 15 bases. From germline, CDR1 is SQVTM and CDR2 ANQGSEA. The length of the CDR3 is 16 residues. CDR3 residues: CSVESVGLSSGNTIYF. For the CDR3, the DNA is TGCAGCGTTGAGTCGGTGGGCTTAAGCTCTGGAAACACCATATATTTT.

The rearrangement joins TRBV28 to TRBJ2-3, with TRBD1 matching 8 bases. This CDR3 has 16 residues. Germline CDR1 and CDR2: MDHEN and SYDVKM. The V and J ends lost 6 bases and 1 base, in that order; junction bases with no gene match: 9. Here the CDR3 reads CASSLHGQGRTDTQYF. In DNA form, the CDR3 reads TGTGCCAGCAGCCTACACGGACAGGGCCGCACAGATACGCAGTATTTT.

CDR3 residues: CASNGQLFQETQYF. The CDR3 bases are TGTGCCAGCAACGGACAGCTATTCCAAGAGACCCAGTACTTC. The rearrangement links TRBV28 to TRBJ2-5; D possibly corresponds to TRBD1 (6 bases). Germline assignment: CDR1 MDHEN and CDR2 SYDVKM. Trimming left V 7 bases short and J 1 base short, with 13 bases between. This CDR3 is built from 14 residues.

This sequence joins TRBV5-8 and TRBJ1-2, with D possibly matching TRBD1 (5 bases). CDR1 is SGHTS and CDR2 is YDEGEE in the germline V gene. The germline V and J ends were trimmed by 3 bases and 4 bases, with 13 bases remaining between them. This CDR3 has 14 residues. The CDR3 nucleotides are TGTGCCAGCAGCTCCCAGACAGCCTCCTATGGCTACACCTTC. This encodes CASSSQTASYGYTF.

The V gene is TRBV11-1, the J gene TRBJ2-2; D is unresolved. V was cut by 0 bases and J by 3 bases, with 14 bases left in between. The CDR3 covers 17 residues. Germline CDR1 and CDR2: SGHAT and FQDESV (reference sequence). Here the CDR3 DNA reads TGTGCCAGCAGCTTAGCTTATGACCGGGCGTACACCGGGGAGCTGTTTTTT. This sequence encodes CASSLAYDRAYTGELFF.

The rearrangement uses TRBV5-5 and TRBJ1-1; D is undetermined. CDR1 and CDR2 (germline): SGHKS, YYEKEE (reference sequence). The CDR3 extends over 13 amino acids. Trimming pared 2 bases from V and 1 base from J, leaving 6 bases between. In DNA, the CDR3 is TGTGCCAGCAGCTTAGTTTCGAACACTGAAGCTTTCTTT. Amino acids: CASSLVSNTEAFF. The entire variable domain, with the rest obtained from reference TRBV5-5 and TRBJ1-1, is as follows: DAGVTQSPTHLIKTRGQQVTLRCSPISGHKSVSWYQQVLGQGPQFIFQYYEKEERGRGNFPDRFSARQFPNYSSELNVNALLLGDSALYLCASSLVSNTEAFFGQGTRLTVV.

The rearrangement uses TRBV5-4 and TRBJ1-2; the D gene is possibly TRBD1 (5 bases). This CDR3 comprises 14 residues. Germline-derived CDR1 and CDR2 are SGHNT and YYREEE (reference sequence). Trimming took off 7 bases at V and 4 bases at J, with 17 bases between the two ends. The CDR3 loop reads CASGEKTVSYGYTF. In DNA, the CDR3 is TGTGCCAGCGGGGAGAAGACAGTGAGCTATGGCTACACCTTC.

The chain carries TRBV30 and TRBJ1-5; D may be TRBD1 (6 bases). Germline loops: CDR1 GTSNPN, CDR2 SVGIG (reference sequence). V shed 1 base and J shed 4 bases, with 8 bases lying between them. This CDR3 is 13 amino acids long. CDR3 in amino acids: CAWSGGANQPQHF. CDR3 in DNA: TGTGCCTGGAGTGGGGGGGCAAATCAGCCCCAGCATTTT.

V and J are TRBV4-2 and TRBJ1-2; 12 positions match TRBD1. CDR1 and CDR2 from the germline V gene are LGHNA and YNFKEQ. The CDR3 loop spans 17 amino acids. The trim removed 0 bases at V and 8 bases at J, leaving 10 bases unmatched. CDR3 coding DNA: TGTGCCAGCAGCCAAGAGGGACAGGGGGCGAATGGTAGAGGCTACACCTTC. Its protein is CASSQEGQGANGRGYTF.

There are a few counts of this clone. The chain couples TRBV27 to TRBJ2-2, with 7 bases identical to TRBD1. The CDR3 is made up of 14 amino acids. J was trimmed by 4 bases and V by 3 bases; bases with no gene match: 2. Germline CDR1 reads MNHEY; CDR2 reads SMNVEV (reference sequence). Here the CDR3 DNA reads TGTGCCAGCAGTTTCGGGACAGTCACCGGGGAGCTGTTTTTT. Its protein is CASSFGTVTGELFF.

The V gene is TRBV13, the J gene TRBJ2-3; tentative D call: TRBD2 (7 bases). The length of the CDR3 is 17 residues. The germline V and J ends were trimmed by 5 bases and 4 bases, with 22 bases remaining between them. Germline V gives CDR1 PRHDT, CDR2 FYEKMQ (reference sequence). The CDR3 here is CASSPQGRGLVPDTQYF. The CDR3 DNA reads as TGTGCCAGCAGCCCCCAGGGGAGAGGACTAGTCCCAGATACGCAGTATTTT.

In DNA, the CDR3 is TGTGCCAGCAGAATCCCCGGGACAGCCCAAGAGACCCAGTACTTC. The encoded protein is CASRIPGTAQETQYF. This chain connects TRBV2 to TRBJ2-5; TRBD1 agrees at 7 bases. CDR1 is SNHLY, CDR2 FYNNEI, per germline. The V gene end was trimmed by 6 bases and the J gene end by 1 base; junction bases not matched to a gene: 8. The CDR3 has 15 residues.

V usage is TRBV11-2 and J usage is TRBJ2-5; D is undetermined. This CDR3 spans 12 amino acids. From germline, CDR1 is SGHAT and CDR2 FQNNGV. V gave up 4 bases and J gave up 5 bases, with 8 bases separating them. This CDR3 is CASSSPPETQYF. CDR3 DNA sequence: TGTGCCAGCAGCTCCCCCCCCGAGACCCAGTACTTC.

J is TRBJ2-7 and V is TRBV5-6, with D tentatively TRBD1 (5 bases). The V gene's germline CDR1 is SGHDT and CDR2 YYEEEE. V lost 0 bases to trimming and J lost 5 bases, with 12 bases between them. CDR3 length equals 14 residues. CDR3 protein: CASSLDPGRHEQYF. In DNA, the CDR3 is TGTGCCAGCAGCTTGGATCCAGGGCGCCACGAGCAGTACTTC.

V and J are TRBV7-2 and TRBJ1-4; no definite D call. Per germline, CDR1 SGHTA and CDR2 FQGNSA. V shed 2 bases and J shed 8 bases, with 9 bases lying between them. CDR3 length: 13 amino acids. This chain's CDR3 is CASSLMLEEKLFF. As DNA, the CDR3 is TGTGCCAGCAGCTTAATGCTGGAGGAAAAACTGTTTTTT.

V and J are TRBV7-6 and TRBJ2-5; D may match TRBD1 or TRBD2 (5 bases each). The CDR3 sequence is 16 residues long. Germline-derived CDR1 and CDR2 are SGHVS and FNYEAQ. V lost 5 bases and J 5 bases, leaving 21 bases between the germline ends. In DNA form, the CDR3 reads TGTGCCAGCAGCGGAACTGTCAGGGAGATGGAGGAGACCCAGTACTTC. Amino acid sequence: CASSGTVREMEETQYF. The complete variable domain, with remaining parts taken from reference TRBV7-6 and TRBJ2-5, reads GAGVSQSPRYKVTKRGQDVALRCDPISGHVSLYWYRQALGQGPEFLTYFNYEAQQDKSGLPNDRFSAERPEGSISTLTIQRTEQRDSAMYRCASSGTVREMEETQYFGPGTRLLVL.

The chain joins TRBV10-3 to TRBJ2-3; 9 nucleotides align to TRBD2. This CDR3 region has 16 residues. V lost 5 bases and J lost 3; bases outside the gene matches: 9. Germline V CDR1 and CDR2: ENHRY, SYGVKD. The CDR3 region is CAISQGGGGATDTQYF. Written as DNA, the CDR3 is TGTGCCATCAGTCAGGGAGGCGGGGGGGCTACAGATACGCAGTATTTT.

The chain is built from TRBV18 and TRBJ2-5, with TRBD1 as a possible D gene (6 bases). The closer fit of TRBJ2-7 to the DNA end suggests the J call may be wrong. Germline CDR1 reads KGHSH; CDR2 reads LQKENI. The CDR3 contains 19 residues. Here the CDR3 reads CASSPGMGIVEGQGNEQYF. The DNA of the CDR3 is TGTGCCAGCTCACCAGGGATGGGGATCGTTGAGGGCCAGGGGAACGAGCAGTACTTC.